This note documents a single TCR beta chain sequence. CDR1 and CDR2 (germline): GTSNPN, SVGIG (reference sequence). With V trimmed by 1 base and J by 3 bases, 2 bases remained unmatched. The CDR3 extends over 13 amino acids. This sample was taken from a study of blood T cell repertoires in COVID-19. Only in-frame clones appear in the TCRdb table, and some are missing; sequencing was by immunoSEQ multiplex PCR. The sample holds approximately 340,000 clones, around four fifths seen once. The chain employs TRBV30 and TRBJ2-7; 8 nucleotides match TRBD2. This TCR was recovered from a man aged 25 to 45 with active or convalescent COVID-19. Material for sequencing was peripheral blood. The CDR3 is CAWSAGLGYEQYF. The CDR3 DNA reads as TGTGCCTGGAGTGCGGGACTAGGCTACGAGCAGTACTTC.